This T cell receptor beta chain was recorded in a study of blood T cell repertoires in COVID-19. Profiling relied on immunoSEQ multiplex PCR, and the TCRdb table lists in-frame clones only, not all of them. The profile shows about 370,000 clones, 80% to 90% of them singletons. Germline V gene lookup returns CDR1 LNHDA and CDR2 SQIVND (reference sequence). The CDR3 spans 13 residues. Trimming removed 6 bases at V and 0 bases at J, with 9 bases between. This receptor was identified in a young woman with COVID-19, enrolled during active disease. V usage is TRBV19 and J usage is TRBJ2-7; D remains unclear. Sequences were obtained from peripheral blood. CDR3 bases: TGTGCCAGTAGGGCGGAGAGCTCCTACGAGCAGTACTTC. Translation gives CASRAESSYEQYF.